A single sample is the source of the 26 T cell receptor beta chains below, sequenced in a study of blood T cell repertoires in COVID-19. Data came from immunoSEQ multiplex PCR; TCRdb stores just in-frame clones and leaves some out. Of around 100,000 clones detected, about 80% appear once; the ten largest clones hold 2.5% to 3.5%. Input material: peripheral blood. The receptors stem from a woman over 75 with active or convalescent COVID-19.

The V and J genes are TRBV19 and TRBJ1-1, with D tentatively TRBD1 (5 bases). The V and J ends lost 5 bases and 4 bases respectively, with 17 bases between them. This CDR3 spans 15 amino acids. Per the germline V gene, CDR1 is LNHDA and CDR2 is SQIVND (reference sequence). This chain's CDR3 is CASSFSFGRGTEAFF. The CDR3 DNA reads as TGTGCCAGTAGTTTTTCCTTTGGAAGGGGCACTGAAGCTTTCTTT.

The genes are TRBV9 and TRBJ2-5; TRBD1 matches 8 bases. Germline CDR1 SGDLS, CDR2 YYNGEE. The CDR3 is 16 amino acids. After removal of 4 bases from V and 1 base from J, the junction contained 9 bases not matched to a gene. CDR3 region: CASSSTLRGLQETQYF. The CDR3 nucleotides read TGTGCCAGCAGCTCTACCCTCAGGGGGCTCCAAGAGACCCAGTACTTC.

V and J are TRBV5-1 and TRBJ1-5; D is unclear. Germline loops: CDR1 SGHRS, CDR2 YFSETQ. The V and J ends lost 0 bases and 3 bases respectively, with 4 bases between them. The CDR3 runs to 13 residues. CDR3 region: CASSLGANQPQHF. CDR3 DNA: TGCGCCAGCAGCTTGGGAGCCAATCAGCCCCAGCATTTT.

This chain joins TRBV6-6 and TRBJ2-7; D is ambiguous. V lost 2 bases and J 0 bases, leaving 5 bases between the germline ends. The CDR3 extends over 13 amino acids. Germline CDR1 reads MNHNY; CDR2 reads SVGAGI (reference sequence). The CDR3 DNA follows: TGTGCCAGCAGTTACGCCAGCTCCTACGAGCAGTACTTC. Encoded protein: CASSYASSYEQYF.

The DNA for the CDR3 is TGTGCCAGCAGTGAAGCGCTTGGGGGGAACTATGGCTACACCTTC. As protein: CASSEALGGNYGYTF. The rearrangement joins TRBV6-1 to TRBJ1-2; a weak D match, TRBD1 (5 bases). The CDR3 is made up of 15 amino acids. Between the trimmed V and J ends, which lost 0 bases and 2 bases, there was a span of 10 bases. The germline gives CDR1 MNHNS, CDR2 SASEGT.

This clone has a handful of counts. V gene TRBV29-1 combines with J gene TRBJ1-5, with D possibly TRBD1 on 6 matching bases. The V end lost 7 bases, the J end lost 3 bases, and 10 bases lay between the germline ends. The CDR3 loop spans 12 amino acids. Germline V lookup: CDR1 SQVTM, CDR2 ANQGSEA. CDR3 amino acids: CSAGTPNQPQHF. The CDR3, as DNA: TGCAGCGCAGGGACACCCAATCAGCCCCAGCATTTT.

V usage is TRBV3-1 (or the pseudogene TRBV3-2) and J usage is TRBJ1-1; TRBD1 matches 12 bases. The CDR3 spans 12 residues. V lost 6 bases to trimming and J lost 13 bases; unmatched junction nucleotides: 6. Germline CDR1 and CDR2: LGHDT and YNNKEL (reference sequence). The CDR3 protein is CASRGDRGHGFF. The DNA for the CDR3 is TGTGCCAGCAGAGGGGACAGGGGGCATGGTTTCTTT.

The chain links TRBV18 to TRBJ2-1, with TRBD2 matching over 10 bases. CDR1 is KGHSH and CDR2 is LQKENI in the germline V gene. The CDR3 spans 15 residues. V lost 3 bases, J lost 4 bases, and 3 bases stayed unmatched. Here the CDR3 reads CASSPSGGSYNEQFF. As DNA, the CDR3 is TGTGCCAGCTCACCTAGCGGGGGGTCTTACAATGAGCAGTTCTTC.

This chain joins TRBV6-5 and TRBJ1-5; TRBD1 aligns across 7 bases. V lost 2 bases and J lost 6; bases outside the gene matches: 7. CDR1 and CDR2 (germline): MNHEY, SVGAGI. This CDR3 is 15 amino acids long. CDR3 protein: CASSYRQGGGQPQHF. Here the CDR3 DNA reads TGTGCCAGCAGTTACAGACAGGGTGGCGGTCAGCCCCAGCATTTT.

This CDR3 reads CASSGWGGGETGELFF. In DNA, the CDR3 is TGTGCCAGCAGCGGCTGGGGAGGGGGAGAGACCGGGGAGCTGTTTTTT. The gene calls are TRBV5-6 and TRBJ2-2; D is perhaps TRBD2 (7 bases). Germline assignment: CDR1 SGHDT and CDR2 YYEEEE. The CDR3 totals 16 residues. V lost 4 bases and J lost 5, with 18 bases in between.

As for this clone: An end of the junction does not agree with germline; a read error may underlie this. The CDR3 is CASSLNDGRESEQYF. The DNA for the CDR3 is TGTGCTAGCAGCTTAAATGACGGGAGGGAGTCCGAGCAGTACTTC. V gene TRBV7-7 combines with J gene TRBJ2-7; 8 bases map to TRBD2. The CDR3 is made up of 15 amino acids. In germline, CDR1 is SSHAT, CDR2 FNYEAQ (reference sequence). The full variable domain, in which reference TRBV7-7 and TRBJ2-7 provide the parts outside the CDR3, is GAGVSQSPRYKVTKRGQDVTLRCDPISSHATLYWYQQALGQGPEFLTYFNYEAQPDKSGLPSDRFSAERPEGSISTLTIQRTEQRDSAMYRCASSLNDGRESEQYFGPGTRLTVT.

This chain links TRBV28 with TRBJ2-7, with D tentatively TRBD1 (5 bases). The germline CDR1 and CDR2 sequences are MDHEN and SYDVKM. V lost 10 bases, J lost 6 bases, and 22 bases lay in between. The CDR3 totals 14 residues. CDR3 DNA sequence: TGTGCCACCACGCCAGGGCGCAGGGAAGGCGAGCAGTACTTC. The encoded protein is CATTPGRREGEQYF.

The chain joins TRBV2 to TRBJ2-1; maybe TRBD1 (6 bases). This CDR3 region has 14 residues. The V gene lost 6 bases and the J gene lost 3 bases, with 12 bases spanning the gap. The germline V gene has CDR1 SNHLY and CDR2 FYNNEI. CDR3 loop: CASRFRGGYNEQFF. The CDR3 DNA sequence: TGTGCCAGCAGATTCAGGGGCGGCTACAATGAGCAGTTCTTC. Full variable domain (missing parts from reference TRBV2 and TRBJ2-1): EPEVTQTPSHQVTQMGQEVILRCVPISNHLYFYWYRQILGQKVEFLVSFYNNEISEKSEIFDDQFSVERPDGSNFTLKIRSTKLEDSAMYFCASRFRGGYNEQFFGPGTRLTVL.

This clone was counted once. This chain joins TRBV6-2 or TRBV6-3 and TRBJ1-5; 12 bases are shared with TRBD1. V was pared by 2 bases and J by 8 bases, with 13 bases of the junction left unmatched. Germline V CDR1 and CDR2: MNHEY, SVGEGT. The CDR3 covers 18 residues. The CDR3 coding sequence is TGTGCCAGCAGTTACCCAATTTATGGGACAGGGGGCCGGGAGCCCCAGCATTTT. As protein: CASSYPIYGTGGREPQHF.

The CDR3 DNA follows: TGTGCCAGCAGCACCCGACAGGGGAATGTCGAGACCCAGTACTTC. It codes for CASSTRQGNVETQYF. V is TRBV11-2 and J is TRBJ2-5, with 8 positions matching TRBD1. Germline-derived CDR1 and CDR2 are SGHAT and FQNNGV. V lost 5 bases and J lost 5; bases outside the gene matches: 10. This CDR3 is 15 amino acids long. Full variable domain (outside the CDR3, taken from reference TRBV11-2 and TRBJ2-5): EAGVAQSPRYKIIEKRQSVAFWCNPISGHATLYWYQQILGQGPKLLIQFQNNGVVDDSQLPKDRFSAERLKGVDSTLKIQPAKLEDSAVYLCASSTRQGNVETQYFGPGTRLLVL.

CDR3 residues: CASSLDRDRGLNTEAFF. DNA of the CDR3: TGCGCCAGCAGCTTGGACCGGGACAGGGGATTGAACACTGAAGCTTTCTTT. This chain connects TRBV5-1 to TRBJ1-1, with 10 nucleotides matching TRBD1. CDR1 is SGHRS and CDR2 is YFSETQ in the germline V gene. The V gene end was trimmed by 0 bases and the J gene end by 0 bases; junction bases not matched to a gene: 5. The CDR3 loop spans 17 amino acids.

The genes are TRBV19 and TRBJ2-3; a possible D gene is TRBD1 (6 bases). The CDR3 totals 16 residues. The V end lost 0 bases, the J end lost 5 bases, and 15 bases lay between the germline ends. Per the germline V gene, CDR1 is LNHDA and CDR2 is SQIVND (reference sequence). This CDR3 reads CASSIDPLNREDTQYF. Written as DNA, the CDR3 is TGTGCCAGTAGTATAGACCCACTCAACAGGGAAGATACGCAGTATTTT.

This CDR3 reads CASSVDDYPSPLHF. In DNA, the CDR3 is TGTGCCAGCAGCGTAGATGACTATCCCTCACCCCTCCACTTT. The chain is built from TRBV9 and TRBJ1-6; D ambiguous. CDR3 length equals 14 residues. From germline, CDR1 is SGDLS and CDR2 YYNGEE. Trimming pared 0 bases from V and 10 bases from J, leaving 11 bases between.

This clone was counted at least ten times. The chain links TRBV6-2 or TRBV6-3 to TRBJ2-2; D is uncertain. V was trimmed by 0 bases and J by 3 bases, leaving 14 bases between them. The CDR3 covers 17 residues. The germline V gene encodes CDR1 MNHEY and CDR2 SVGEGT. DNA of the CDR3: TGTGCCAGCAGTTACTCGGCTATTGTAGCATACACCGGGGAGCTGTTTTTT. Its translation: CASSYSAIVAYTGELFF.

The rearrangement joins TRBV3-1 (or the pseudogene TRBV3-2) to TRBJ1-2, with D uncertain. V was pared by 1 base and J by 8 bases, with 17 bases between. The length of the CDR3 is 15 residues. CDR1 LGHDT and CDR2 YNNKEL come from the germline V gene (reference sequence). This CDR3 is CASSQVVDKAYGYTF. The CDR3 nucleotides are TGTGCCAGCAGCCAAGTCGTCGACAAGGCCTACGGCTACACCTTC.

The CDR3: CASSQRSGPTEAFF. The CDR3 nucleotides are TGTGCCAGCAGCCAACGTTCAGGGCCCACTGAAGCTTTCTTT. The chain employs TRBV16 and TRBJ1-1; a weak D match, TRBD1 (5 bases). The length of the CDR3 is 14 residues. Germline CDR1 is KGHSY and CDR2 is FQNENV. V lost 2 bases and J 4 bases, leaving 11 bases between the germline ends.

The V call is TRBV7-8, the J call TRBJ2-1; D call uncertain. The CDR3 is 14 residues long. The ends were cut back, 5 bases at V and 3 bases at J, with 11 bases in the middle. CDR1 and CDR2 from the germline V gene are SGHVS and FQNEAQ. CDR3 amino acids: CASSRGEYYNEQFF. The DNA for the CDR3 is TGTGCCAGCAGCCGAGGAGAATACTACAATGAGCAGTTCTTC.

The chain uses TRBV28 and TRBJ2-3; D may be TRBD2 (6 bases). Germline V lookup: CDR1 MDHEN, CDR2 SYDVKM. The V end lost 3 bases, the J end lost 8 bases, and 15 bases lay between the germline ends. CDR3 length equals 14 residues. CDR3 sequence (DNA): TGTGCCAGCAGTTTGCCTCGACTAGTTCGTACGCAGTATTTT. Translated: CASSLPRLVRTQYF.

This rearrangement joins TRBV29-1 to TRBJ2-1, with D unresolved. Trimming stripped 6 bases from V and 9 bases from J, with 15 bases between. In germline, CDR1 is SQVTM, CDR2 ANQGSEA. The CDR3 has 12 amino acids. CDR3 sequence: CSVAVGPREQFF. The CDR3 region has the DNA TGCAGCGTGGCAGTTGGGCCCCGTGAGCAGTTCTTC.

The rearrangement uses TRBV7-8 and TRBJ1-4; D unclear. The CDR3 has 16 amino acids. V was shortened by 5 bases and J by 4 bases, with 17 bases between the two germline ends. The germline V gene encodes CDR1 SGHVS and CDR2 FQNEAQ. The CDR3 nucleotides read TGTGCCAGCAGCCTCAAGCGGGATCTCTATAATGAAAAACTGTTTTTT. Translated: CASSLKRDLYNEKLFF.

This clone has a count of ten or more. This chain uses TRBV15 with TRBJ2-7; tentatively, D is TRBD1 (6 bases). The CDR3 covers 13 residues. Germline V CDR1 and CDR2: LNHNV, YYDKDF (reference sequence). V lost 5 bases, J lost 6 bases, and 14 bases lay in between. The CDR3 here is CATSPGVTVEQYF. The CDR3 nucleotides are TGTGCCACCAGCCCAGGGGTTACTGTCGAGCAGTACTTC. Using reference TRBV15 and TRBJ2-7 for the parts outside the CDR3, the full variable domain is DAMVIQNPRYQVTQFGKPVTLSCSQTLNHNVMYWYQQKSSQAPKLLFHYYDKDFNNEADTPDNFQSRRPNTSFCFLDIRSPGLGDTAMYLCATSPGVTVEQYFGPGTRLTVT.